This T cell receptor (beta chain) stems from a study of CD8 T cells in ankylosing spondylitis. Scientists made TCR beta libraries using quantitative 5'-RACE with molecular barcodes. TCRdb called the 5' RACE reads again in MiXCR, with one record for every CDR3 protein. The data hold 200,000 to 250,000 distinct CDR3 sequences, with roughly 24% observed a single time. Study-wide results and limits: Disease-linked clones were reportedly significantly enriched in matched ankylosing spondylitis synovial fluid.

With regard to this clonotype: Its antigen is not known.

The CDR3 sequence is 14 residues long. The germline gives CDR1 SGHRS, CDR2 YFSETQ. V was shortened by 4 bases and J by 7 bases, with 15 bases between the two germline ends. This chain links TRBV5-1 with TRBJ2-1; D tentatively reads TRBD1 or TRBD2 (6 bases each). The material sequenced was blood, either unsorted or a sorted T cell fraction (not recorded which). The sequence was collected from a male donor with ankylosing spondylitis or in good health (not recorded which). CDR3 sequence (DNA): TGCGCCAGCAGCCAGGCCGGGGGCGGGAATGAGCAGTTCTTC. It translates to CASSQAGGGNEQFF.